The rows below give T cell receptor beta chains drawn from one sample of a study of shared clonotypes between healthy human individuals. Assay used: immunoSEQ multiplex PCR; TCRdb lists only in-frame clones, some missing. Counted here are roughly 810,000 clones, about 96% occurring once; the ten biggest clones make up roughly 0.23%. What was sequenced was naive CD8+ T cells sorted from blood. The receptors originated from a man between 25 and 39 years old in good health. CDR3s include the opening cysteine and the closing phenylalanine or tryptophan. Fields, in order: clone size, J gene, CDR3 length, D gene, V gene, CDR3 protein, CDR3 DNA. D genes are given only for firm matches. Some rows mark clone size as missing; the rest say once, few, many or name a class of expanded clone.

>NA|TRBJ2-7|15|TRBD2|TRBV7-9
CASSSRVAGGYEQYF
TGTGCCAGCAGCTCCCGGGTAGCGGGAGGCTACGAGCAGTACTTC
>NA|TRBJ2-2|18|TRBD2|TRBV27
CARVGLAGPEPNTGELFF
TGTGCCAGGGTAGGGCTAGCGGGACCAGAGCCGAACACCGGGGAGCTGTTTTTT
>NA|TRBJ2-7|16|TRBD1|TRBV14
CASSQRQGVPSYEQYF
TGTGCCAGCAGCCAGAGACAGGGGGTTCCCTCCTACGAGCAGTACTTC
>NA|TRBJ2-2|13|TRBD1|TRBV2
CAQDRGNTGELFF
TGTGCCCAAGACAGGGGTAACACCGGGGAGCTGTTTTTT
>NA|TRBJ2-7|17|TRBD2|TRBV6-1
CASSDNSGRDFSYEQYF
TGTGCCAGCAGTGACAATAGCGGGAGAGATTTCTCCTACGAGCAGTACTTC
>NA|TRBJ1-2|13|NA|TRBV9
CASSVGGGTGYTF
TGTGCCAGCAGCGTAGGCGGGGGGACTGGCTACACCTTC
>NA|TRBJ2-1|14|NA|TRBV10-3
CAISESQGQDEQFF
TGTGCCATCAGTGAGTCCCAGGGTCAGGATGAGCAGTTCTTC
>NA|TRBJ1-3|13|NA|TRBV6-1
CASRGVSGNTIYF
TGTGCCAGCAGGGGGGTCTCCGGAAACACCATATATTTT
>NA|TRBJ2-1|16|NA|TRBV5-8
CASSLGQKGLHNEQFF
TGTGCCAGCAGCTTGGGCCAAAAAGGGCTGCACAATGAGCAGTTCTTC
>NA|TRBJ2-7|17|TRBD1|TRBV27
CASSPSRGDRGLDEQYF
TGTGCCAGCAGTCCCTCCCGGGGGGACAGGGGGCTCGACGAGCAGTACTTC
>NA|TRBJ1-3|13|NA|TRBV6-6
CASSYGAGNTIYF
TGTGCCAGCAGTTACGGTGCCGGAAACACCATATATTTT
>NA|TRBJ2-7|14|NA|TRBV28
CASSPLEQGYEQYF
TGTGCCAGCAGTCCCCTGGAACAGGGCTACGAGCAGTACTTC
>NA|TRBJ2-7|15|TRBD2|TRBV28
CASSSTSGTTYEQYF
TGTGCCAGCAGCTCTACTAGCGGCACTACCTACGAGCAGTACTTC
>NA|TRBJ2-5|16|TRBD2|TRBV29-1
CSAPKGWTSGQETQYF
TGCAGCGCACCTAAGGGTTGGACTAGCGGACAAGAGACCCAGTACTTC
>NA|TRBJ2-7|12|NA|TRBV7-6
CASSPTGGEQYF
TGTGCCAGCAGCCCCACCGGCGGCGAGCAGTACTTC
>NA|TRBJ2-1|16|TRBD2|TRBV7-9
CASSFTGTSAHNEQFF
TGTGCCAGCAGCTTTACCGGGACTAGCGCACACAATGAGCAGTTCTTC
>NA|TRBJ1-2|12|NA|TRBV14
CASSGDYGGYTF
TGTGCCAGCAGTGGGGACTACGGTGGCTACACCTTC
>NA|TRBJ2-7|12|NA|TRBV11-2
CASRIDSYEQYF
TGTGCCAGCAGGATCGACAGTTACGAGCAGTACTTC
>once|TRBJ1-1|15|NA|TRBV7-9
CASSLVGGRNTEAFF
TGTGCCAGCAGCTTGGTAGGGGGGAGGAACACTGAAGCTTTCTTT
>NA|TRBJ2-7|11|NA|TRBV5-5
CASSSTYEQYF
TGTGCCAGCAGCTCCACCTACGAGCAGTACTTC
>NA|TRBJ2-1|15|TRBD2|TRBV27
CASRPLYGGGIEQFF
TGTGCCAGCAGGCCACTATATGGGGGGGGGATTGAGCAGTTCTTC
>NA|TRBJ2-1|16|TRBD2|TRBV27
CASSSLAATVRNEQFF
TGTGCCAGCAGTTCCCTAGCGGCCACGGTACGGAATGAGCAGTTCTTC
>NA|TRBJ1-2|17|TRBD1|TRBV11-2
CASCTGDRGDPNYGYTF
TGTGCCAGCTGCACGGGGGACAGGGGGGATCCTAACTATGGCTACACCTTC
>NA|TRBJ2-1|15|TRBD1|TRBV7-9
CASSLVGDRGPEQFF
TGTGCCAGCAGCTTAGTAGGAGACAGGGGGCCTGAGCAGTTCTTC
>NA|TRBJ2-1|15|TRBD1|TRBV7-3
CASSSGQGVYNEQFF
TGTGCCAGCAGCTCCGGACAGGGAGTCTACAATGAGCAGTTCTTC
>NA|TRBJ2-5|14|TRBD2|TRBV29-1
CSAFGTSAQETQYF
TGCAGCGCTTTTGGGACTAGCGCACAAGAGACCCAGTACTTC
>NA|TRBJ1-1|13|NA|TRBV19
CASSIGRNTEAFF
TGTGCCAGTAGTATTGGAAGGAACACTGAAGCTTTCTTT
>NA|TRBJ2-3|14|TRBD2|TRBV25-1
CASSDLASGSTQYF
TGTGCCAGCAGTGATCTGGCTAGCGGTTCTACGCAGTATTTT
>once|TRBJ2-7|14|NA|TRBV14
CASSRLGSSYEQYF
TGTGCCAGCAGCCGTCTAGGGAGCTCCTACGAGCAGTACTTC
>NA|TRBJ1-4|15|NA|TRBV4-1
CASSHRQAIDGELFF
TGCGCCAGCAGCCATAGACAGGCGATTGACGGGGAACTGTTTTTT
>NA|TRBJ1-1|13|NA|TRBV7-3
CASSLRGNTEAFF
TGTGCCAGCAGCCTTCGGGGGAACACTGAAGCTTTCTTT
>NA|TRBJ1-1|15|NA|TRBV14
CASSQDFGGNTEAFF
TGTGCCAGCAGCCAAGATTTCGGGGGGAACACTGAAGCTTTCTTT
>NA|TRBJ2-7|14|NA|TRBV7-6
CASSFGSGAYEQYF
TGTGCCAGCAGCTTTGGTAGCGGCGCCTACGAGCAGTACTTC
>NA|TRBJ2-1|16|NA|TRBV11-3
CASSLRVGVSYNEQFF
TGTGCCAGCAGCTTACGGGTGGGAGTAAGCTACAATGAGCAGTTCTTC
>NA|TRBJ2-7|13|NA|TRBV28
CASSLLQAGEQYF
TGTGCCAGCAGTTTATTACAGGCTGGTGAGCAGTACTTC
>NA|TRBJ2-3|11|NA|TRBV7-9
CATRGQSTQYF
TGTGCCACTCGGGGTCAGAGTACGCAGTATTTT
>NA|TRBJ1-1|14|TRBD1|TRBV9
CASSAGQGATEAFF
TGTGCCAGCAGCGCCGGACAGGGGGCTACTGAAGCTTTCTTT
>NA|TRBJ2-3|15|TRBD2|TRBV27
CASSLGASGSNTQYF
TGTGCCAGCAGCTTGGGGGCTAGCGGGAGTAATACGCAGTATTTT
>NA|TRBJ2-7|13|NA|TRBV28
CASSFLDYNEQYF
TGTGCCAGCAGTTTCCTGGACTACAACGAGCAGTACTTC
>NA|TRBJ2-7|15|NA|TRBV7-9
CASSPLWPSSYEQYF
TGTGCCAGCAGCCCTCTATGGCCGAGCTCCTACGAGCAGTACTTC
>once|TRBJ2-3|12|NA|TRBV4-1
CASSQWPDTQYF
TGCGCCAGCAGCCAATGGCCCGATACGCAGTATTTT
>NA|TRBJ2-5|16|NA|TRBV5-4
CASSLPGLTGVETQYF
TGTGCCAGCAGCTTACCCGGACTAACTGGGGTGGAGACCCAGTACTTC
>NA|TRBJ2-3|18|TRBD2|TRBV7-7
CASSSEAWTSDSTDTQYF
TGTGCTAGCAGCAGCGAAGCTTGGACTAGCGATAGCACAGATACGCAGTATTTT
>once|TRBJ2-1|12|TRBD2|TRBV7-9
CAGGGLANEQFF
TGTGCCGGCGGGGGACTAGCCAATGAGCAGTTCTTC
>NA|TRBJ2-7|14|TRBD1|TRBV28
CASTYRGSDDEQYF
TGTGCCAGCACCTACAGGGGGAGTGATGACGAGCAGTACTTC
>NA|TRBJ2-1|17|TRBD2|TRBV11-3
CASSLDNPSGGHNEQFF
TGTGCCAGCAGCTTAGATAACCCCTCGGGAGGGCACAATGAGCAGTTCTTC
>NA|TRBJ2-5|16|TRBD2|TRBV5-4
CASSSPLLAGVETQYF
TGTGCCAGCAGCTCGCCTTTACTAGCGGGAGTAGAGACCCAGTACTTC
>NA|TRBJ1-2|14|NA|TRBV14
CASSQVGGSYGYTF
TGTGCCAGCAGCCAAGTGGGGGGGTCCTATGGCTACACCTTC
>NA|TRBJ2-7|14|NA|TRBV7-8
CASSPPGTSAQQYF
TGTGCCAGCAGCCCCCCCGGCACGTCCGCCCAGCAGTACTTC
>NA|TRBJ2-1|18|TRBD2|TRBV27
CASSPLTSGRDSYNEQFF
TGTGCCAGCAGTCCACTGACTAGCGGGAGGGATTCCTACAATGAGCAGTTCTTC
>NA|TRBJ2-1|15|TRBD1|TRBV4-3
CASSINRDRGYEQFF
TGCGCCAGCAGCATCAACCGGGACAGGGGTTATGAGCAGTTCTTC
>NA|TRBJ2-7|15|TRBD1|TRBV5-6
CASSLTGTGDDEQYF
TGTGCCAGCAGCCTCACCGGGACAGGGGATGACGAGCAGTACTTC